The source of this TCR beta chain is a study of blood T cells in healthy people across ages. Whole-study results and caveats: It was held that diversity estimates obtained from one million T cells represented underestimates.

The CDR3 length is 13 residues. Between the trimmed V and J ends, which lost 7 bases and 3 bases, there was a span of 12 bases. For this clonotype: Its antigen remains unidentified.

The authors ran a second PCR of about 6 to 12 cycles using a sample-barcoded 5' primer and a J-beta primer mix. TCRdb processed the 5' RACE reads anew with MiXCR; each CDR3 protein has one entry. Here the sample spans about a million distinct CDR3 sequences, 30% to 40% being singletons. The sequenced sample consisted of blood. The origin of this receptor is a young man in good health. The chain combines TRBV12-3 or TRBV12-4 with TRBJ1-2; D is undetermined. DNA for the CDR3: TGTGCCAGCACCGCCGGTGTGCACTATGGCTACACCTTC. It yields the protein CASTAGVHYGYTF.